This entry lists 8 T cell receptor beta chains sequenced from one sample in a study of blood T cell repertoires in COVID-19. TCRdb keeps only in-frame clones here, not all; method: immunoSEQ multiplex PCR. The sample yields about 150,000 clones, roughly 90% seen once. Sequencing used PBMCs or T cells enriched from blood (not recorded which). Source of these receptors: a woman aged 45-60 years who had recovered from COVID-19.

The V gene is TRBV2, the J gene TRBJ1-1, with 7 bases lining up with TRBD1. Germline V gene sequence: CDR1 SNHLY, CDR2 FYNNEI. Trimming cost V 5 bases and J 5 bases; bases outside gene matches: 8. The CDR3 has 14 residues. The CDR3, as DNA: TGTGCCAGCAGTCCCTTGAGACAGGGAACTGAAGCTTTCTTT. This gives the protein CASSPLRQGTEAFF. The full variable domain, in which reference TRBV2 and TRBJ1-1 provide the parts outside the CDR3, is EPEVTQTPSHQVTQMGQEVILRCVPISNHLYFYWYRQILGQKVEFLVSFYNNEISEKSEIFDDQFSVERPDGSNFTLKIRSTKLEDSAMYFCASSPLRQGTEAFFGQGTRLTVV.

The V gene is TRBV2, the J gene TRBJ1-5; D perhaps matches TRBD1 (6 bases). CDR1 and CDR2 (germline): SNHLY, FYNNEI. The CDR3 extends over 15 amino acids. The V and J ends lost 6 bases and 0 bases respectively, with 12 bases between them. This CDR3 reads CASRAGDYSNQPQHF. In nucleotides, the CDR3 is TGTGCCAGCAGAGCAGGGGATTATAGCAATCAGCCCCAGCATTTT.

This clone appeared once. This chain's CDR3 is CASNLPPGSTNYGYTF. CDR3 nucleotide sequence: TGTGCCAGCAACCTCCCACCGGGATCGACTAACTATGGCTACACCTTC. The V and J genes are TRBV5-6 and TRBJ1-2; D is uncertain. V lost 6 bases to trimming and J lost 0 bases, with 18 bases between them. Germline V lookup: CDR1 SGHDT, CDR2 YYEEEE. This CDR3 comprises 16 residues.

This chain connects TRBV11-2 to TRBJ2-1; D is ambiguous. The CDR3 extends over 15 amino acids. Germline CDR1 SGHAT, CDR2 FQNNGV. V shed 5 bases and J shed 2 bases, with 13 bases lying between them. This CDR3 reads CASSPRVGTYNEQFF. The CDR3 DNA follows: TGTGCCAGCAGCCCCCGGGTCGGTACCTACAATGAGCAGTTCTTC.

CDR3 region: CASSSRQGTETQYF. CDR3 DNA: TGTGCCAGCAGTTCCAGACAGGGGACAGAGACCCAGTACTTC. This chain joins TRBV28 and TRBJ2-5, with TRBD1 matching over 8 bases. Per the germline V gene, CDR1 is MDHEN and CDR2 is SYDVKM. The length of the CDR3 is 14 residues. Trimming cost V 4 bases and J 4 bases; bases outside gene matches: 5. The whole variable domain, filled in from reference TRBV28 and TRBJ2-5, reads DVKVTQSSRYLVKRTGEKVFLECVQDMDHENMFWYRQDPGLGLRLIYFSYDVKMKEKGDIPEGYSVSREKKERFSLILESASTNQTSMYLCASSSRQGTETQYFGPGTRLLVL.

V gene TRBV3-1 (or the pseudogene TRBV3-2) combines with J gene TRBJ1-2; 9 nucleotides line up with TRBD1. Germline values: CDR1 LGHDT, CDR2 YNNKEL (reference sequence). Losses at the gene ends were 4 bases for V and 5 bases for J; bases not matched to a gene: 5. This CDR3 region has 14 residues. The CDR3 sequence: CASSRPGQGYGYTF. The CDR3 DNA follows: TGTGCCAGCAGCCGACCGGGACAGGGATATGGCTACACCTTC.

This clone was seen a single time. The chain links TRBV4-1 to TRBJ1-2, with 9 positions matching TRBD1. CDR1 and CDR2 (germline): MGHRA, YSYEKL. V lost 4 bases to trimming and J lost 4 bases; unmatched junction nucleotides: 7. This CDR3 region has 15 residues. Written as DNA, the CDR3 is TGCGCCAGCAGCCGCGAGACAGGGGGGGCCTATGGCTACACCTTC. Protein: CASSRETGGAYGYTF.

The genes are TRBV5-1 and TRBJ1-3; D unclear. The CDR3 runs 15 residues. The V and J ends lost 4 bases and 0 bases respectively, with 11 bases between them. Germline values: CDR1 SGHRS, CDR2 YFSETQ. CDR3 residues: CASSVDMSSGNTIYF. The CDR3 DNA reads TGCGCCAGCAGCGTAGACATGAGCTCTGGAAACACCATATATTTT.